The 18 T cell receptor beta chains in this list originate from one sample, sequenced in a study of blood T cell repertoires in COVID-19. Data came from immunoSEQ multiplex PCR; TCRdb stores just in-frame clones and leaves some out. The sample lists 130,000 to 150,000 clones, about 92% seen once, with around 1.5% in the top ten. The specimen was peripheral blood. The receptors here all came from a human donor in a cohort sampled during active COVID-19.

This rearrangement joins TRBV15 to TRBJ1-1; D gene unclear. V lost 4 bases and J lost 1, with 7 bases in between. In germline, CDR1 is LNHNV, CDR2 YYDKDF (reference sequence). CDR3 size: 13 residues. The CDR3 sequence: CATSTMRNTEAFF. As DNA, the CDR3 is TGTGCCACCAGCACTATGAGGAACACTGAAGCTTTCTTT.

CDR3 region: CASSQEFNDRRAWEQYF. For the CDR3, the DNA is TGCGCCAGCAGCCAAGAGTTTAACGACAGAAGGGCATGGGAGCAGTACTTC. This sequence joins TRBV4-1 and TRBJ2-7; TRBD1 might be the D (5 bases). The CDR3 is 17 amino acids. V lost 0 bases, J lost 7 bases, and 22 bases lay in between. Germline values: CDR1 MGHRA, CDR2 YSYEKL.

The chain links TRBV3-1 (or the pseudogene TRBV3-2) to TRBJ1-2; D is possibly TRBD1 (5 bases). The CDR3 consists of 16 residues. Germline lookup yields CDR1 LGHDT and CDR2 YNNKEL (reference sequence). V lost 1 base, J lost 4 bases, and 16 bases lay in between. The CDR3 loop is CASSQASQGGLYGYTF. The CDR3 DNA sequence: TGTGCCAGCAGCCAAGCTAGCCAGGGAGGTCTCTATGGCTACACCTTC.

J is TRBJ1-1 and V is TRBV4-2; D remains ambiguous. The CDR3 spans 14 residues. V was shortened by 0 bases and J by 0 bases, with 5 bases between the two germline ends. Germline V lookup: CDR1 LGHNA, CDR2 YNFKEQ. This chain's CDR3 is CASSQDHMNTEAFF. Here the CDR3 DNA reads TGTGCCAGCAGCCAAGACCACATGAACACTGAAGCTTTCTTT.

V gene TRBV6-5 combines with J gene TRBJ1-1, with D perhaps matching TRBD1 (5 bases). The V gene's germline CDR1 is MNHEY and CDR2 SVGAGI. The CDR3 is made up of 14 amino acids. V was pared by 0 bases and J by 3 bases, with 8 bases between. CDR3 coding DNA: TGTGCCAGCAGTTACTCAGGGGAGGACACTGAAGCTTTCTTT. Translating it yields CASSYSGEDTEAFF.

This sequence joins TRBV25-1 and TRBJ2-2; perhaps TRBD2 as D (7 bases). The V end was cut by 10 bases, the J end by 6 bases, with 21 bases between. The CDR3 totals 15 residues. The germline CDR1 and CDR2 sequences are MGHDK and SYGVNS. This chain's CDR3 is CATTARGGPAGELFF. CDR3 bases: TGTGCCACTACAGCGAGGGGGGGCCCCGCCGGGGAGCTGTTTTTT.

This chain links TRBV5-1 with TRBJ2-5; 10 bases align to TRBD2. Germline values: CDR1 SGHRS, CDR2 YFSETQ. The J segment lost 5 bases and the V segment lost 7 bases, leaving 11 bases of the junction unmatched. The CDR3 totals 15 residues. This CDR3 is CASQSGTSVGETQYF. CDR3 nucleotide sequence: TGCGCCAGCCAGTCCGGGACTAGCGTCGGGGAGACCCAGTACTTC.

The rearrangement joins TRBV19 to TRBJ1-2, with D hard to call. The CDR3 is 13 residues long. With 3 bases removed from V and 8 bases from J, the gap between germline ends came to 13 bases. Germline CDR1 reads LNHDA; CDR2 reads SQIVND (reference sequence). The CDR3 sequence: CASSIITGGGYTF. CDR3 in DNA: TGTGCCAGTAGTATCATCACGGGTGGAGGCTACACCTTC.

The chain combines TRBV2 with TRBJ1-5; 8 nucleotides align to TRBD1. V was clipped by 4 bases and J by 8 bases; unmatched bases: 4. Germline CDR1 SNHLY, CDR2 FYNNEI. The CDR3 runs 13 residues. The CDR3 region is CASSGTGLEPQHF. CDR3 sequence (DNA): TGTGCCAGCAGTGGGACAGGGTTGGAGCCCCAGCATTTT.

This sequence joins TRBV9 and TRBJ2-5, with 8 bases that match TRBD2. Germline assignment: CDR1 SGDLS and CDR2 YYNGEE. The CDR3 is 18 residues long. Unmatched junction bases numbered 12, after V lost 0 bases and J lost 2 bases. CDR3 in DNA: TGTGCCAGCAGCGTAGCGGGGGGGGCAAATCTGGGTCAAGAGACCCAGTACTTC. It yields the protein CASSVAGGANLGQETQYF.

The CDR3 here is CASSPTWGENEAFF. CDR3 bases: TGTGCCAGCAGTCCCACCTGGGGGGAAAATGAAGCTTTCTTT. V usage is TRBV6-5 and J usage is TRBJ1-1; a weak D match, TRBD1 (5 bases). The germline CDR1 and CDR2 sequences are MNHEY and SVGAGI. The germline V and J ends were trimmed by 5 bases and 7 bases, with 17 bases remaining between them. This CDR3 has 14 residues.

The chain has TRBV5-1 and TRBJ1-1, with 8 bases matching TRBD1. CDR3 size: 14 residues. V lost 5 bases, J lost 1 base, and 4 bases stayed unmatched. Germline loops: CDR1 SGHRS, CDR2 YFSETQ. The CDR3 DNA reads as TGCGCCAGCAGATATCAGGGGGCGAACACTGAAGCTTTCTTT. Protein: CASRYQGANTEAFF.

The chain joins TRBV9 to TRBJ2-3; 9 positions match TRBD2. The CDR3 covers 15 residues. J lost 4 bases, V lost 1 base, and 4 bases had no gene match. CDR1 is SGDLS, CDR2 YYNGEE, per germline. The CDR3, as DNA: TGTGCCAGCAGCGTAAGTCTAGCGGGATCAGATACGCAGTATTTT. Amino acid sequence: CASSVSLAGSDTQYF.

V is TRBV12-3 or TRBV12-4 and J is TRBJ2-2; D ambiguous. The ends were cut back, 6 bases at V and 0 bases at J, with 5 bases in the middle. The CDR3 sequence is 13 residues long. CDR3 DNA sequence: TGTGCCAGCAGCTATACGAACACCGGGGAGCTGTTTTTT. It yields the protein CASSYTNTGELFF.

The chain combines TRBV5-4 with TRBJ1-2, with D perhaps matching TRBD1 (6 bases). Germline loops: CDR1 SGHNT, CDR2 YYREEE (reference sequence). The CDR3 runs to 15 residues. Trimming took off 0 bases at V and 3 bases at J, with 12 bases between the two ends. CDR3 in amino acids: CASSLGQWTDYGYTF. In DNA form, the CDR3 reads TGTGCCAGCAGCTTGGGCCAGTGGACAGACTATGGCTACACCTTC.

V gene TRBV2 combines with J gene TRBJ2-5; D might be TRBD1 (6 bases). This CDR3 contains 14 residues. Trimming took off 10 bases at V and 2 bases at J, with 17 bases between the two ends. Germline V gives CDR1 SNHLY, CDR2 FYNNEI. Here the CDR3 DNA reads TGTGCCACTTCATACCGGACAGCTCAAGAGACCCAGTACTTC. Encoded protein: CATSYRTAQETQYF.

The chain recombines TRBV5-1 with TRBJ1-2, with D possibly matching TRBD1 (6 bases). The V end was cut by 2 bases, the J end by 4 bases, with 12 bases between. The germline gives CDR1 SGHRS, CDR2 YFSETQ. The CDR3 has 14 residues. The chain's CDR3 is CASSFLQGPYGYTF. The CDR3 DNA sequence: TGCGCCAGCAGCTTTCTTCAGGGGCCCTATGGCTACACCTTC.

Only one count was recorded for this clone. The CDR3 coding sequence is TGTGCCAGCTCACCTCAACTAGCGGGGGATGAGGAGACCCAGTACTTC. This codes for CASSPQLAGDEETQYF. V and J are TRBV18 and TRBJ2-5, with 11 bases matching TRBD2. Germline V gene lookup returns CDR1 KGHSH and CDR2 LQKENI. Trimming cost V 3 bases and J 5 bases; bases outside gene matches: 8. This CDR3 comprises 16 residues.